These 18 T cell receptor beta chains share one sample of origin, sequenced in a study of CD8 T cells in Susac syndrome (dated by TCRdb to between 2018 and 2021). Libraries were built with the immunoSEQ multiplex PCR assay. RNA was extracted with the RNeasy kit and 0.5 to 1 ug was reverse transcribed using random hexamers. TCRdb redid the processing of the public reads, applying fastp at Q25 and MiXCR, and retained in-frame beta chains. Rows are unified per CDR3 protein, each entry keeping the most common DNA and genes. Within this sample are around 160,000 distinct CDR3 sequences, with around 94% of them counted one time only. The ten largest make up roughly 0.099% of the sample. The sample comprised CD4+ T cells from PBMCs. The source is a human donor with multiple sclerosis.

The genes are TRBV25-1 and TRBJ2-6; D is unclear. This CDR3 region has 13 residues. Germline CDR1 is MGHDK and CDR2 is SYGVNS. With 7 bases removed from V and 1 base from J, the gap between germline ends came to 5 bases. In nucleotides, the CDR3 is TGTGCCAGCACCCGATCTGGGGCCAACGTCCTGACTTTC. Translated, it gives CASTRSGANVLTF.

The chain combines TRBV7-2 with TRBJ2-7; D gene ambiguous. Trimming shortened V by 2 bases and J by 7 bases, and 9 bases separated the two germline ends. CDR3 length equals 12 residues. The germline V gene encodes CDR1 SGHTA and CDR2 FQGNSA. In nucleotides, the CDR3 is TGTGCCAGCAGCTTAAGCAGAATAGAGCAGTACTTC. This codes for CASSLSRIEQYF.

The gene calls are TRBV12-3 or TRBV12-4 and TRBJ2-3, with TRBD2 matching 13 bases. The CDR3 runs to 18 residues. J lost 0 bases, V lost 6 bases, and 9 bases had no gene match. CDR3 protein: CASRTGTSGILSTDTQYF. In nucleotides, the CDR3 is TGTGCCAGCAGGACCGGGACTAGCGGGATCCTGAGCACAGATACGCAGTATTTT.

This chain joins TRBV5-6 and TRBJ2-1; D remains unclear. Looked up from germline, CDR1 is SGHDT and CDR2 is YYEEEE. V was trimmed by 2 bases and J by 9 bases, leaving 9 bases between them. CDR3 size: 12 residues. The CDR3 loop reads CASSFDLFEQFF. The CDR3 nucleotides read TGTGCCAGCAGCTTCGATCTTTTTGAGCAGTTCTTC.

J is TRBJ2-7 and V is TRBV2, with TRBD2 matching over 13 bases. The germline V gene has CDR1 SNHLY and CDR2 FYNNEI. The CDR3 is 17 amino acids. V was pared by 6 bases and J by 3 bases, with 11 bases of the junction left unmatched. DNA of the CDR3: TGTGCCAGCAGGCGGCGACTAGCGGGAGGCCCCAACTACGAGCAGTACTTC. It codes for CASRRRLAGGPNYEQYF.

The chain is built from TRBV9 and TRBJ2-3; D is perhaps TRBD2 (6 bases). V lost 3 bases, J lost 7 bases, and 12 bases lay in between. There are 13 residues in the CDR3. Per the germline V gene, CDR1 is SGDLS and CDR2 is YYNGEE. The CDR3 sequence is CASSAGTEYTQYF. CDR3 DNA: TGTGCCAGCAGCGCCGGGACTGAATATACGCAGTATTTT.

This clonotype was observed a single time. The chain couples TRBV6-5 to TRBJ2-3; D unresolved. The V end was cut by 6 bases, the J end by 6 bases, with 13 bases between. Looked up from germline, CDR1 is MNHEY and CDR2 is SVGAGI. CDR3 size: 13 residues. As DNA, the CDR3 is TGTGCCAGCAGATCCCCGGGCCCCGATACGCAGTATTTT. Translating it yields CASRSPGPDTQYF.

This clonotype was seen just once. The chain couples TRBV2 to TRBJ2-5; no clear D gene. Trimming took off 8 bases at V and 6 bases at J, with 1 base between the two ends. This CDR3 region has 8 residues. Germline assignment: CDR1 SNHLY and CDR2 FYNNEI. This CDR3 reads CASQTQYF. The CDR3 DNA follows: TGTGCCAGCCAGACCCAGTACTTC.

The chain uses TRBV30 and TRBJ1-1, with D possibly matching TRBD1 (5 bases). Trimming left V 2 bases short and J 1 base short, with 8 bases between. The CDR3 length is 13 residues. Germline V gene lookup returns CDR1 GTSNPN and CDR2 SVGIG (reference sequence). This chain's CDR3 is CAWSRGRNTEAFF. DNA for the CDR3: TGTGCCTGGAGTCGGGGACGGAACACTGAAGCTTTCTTT. Filled out from reference TRBV30 and TRBJ1-1, the complete variable domain reads SQTIHQWPATLVQPVGSPLSLECTVEGTSNPNLYWYRQAAGRGLQLLFYSVGIGQISSEVPQNLSASRPQDRQFILSSKKLLLSDSGFYLCAWSRGRNTEAFFGQGTRLTVV.

V usage is TRBV20-1 and J usage is TRBJ1-4, with TRBD1 identical over 9 bases. CDR1 is DFQATT and CDR2 is SNEGSKA in the germline V gene (reference sequence). V was pared by 1 base and J by 6 bases, with 6 bases of the junction left unmatched. The CDR3 extends over 15 amino acids. The CDR3 sequence is CSARAPGQGDEKLFF. CDR3 DNA: TGCAGTGCTAGAGCACCGGGACAGGGTGATGAAAAACTGTTTTTT.

The gene calls are TRBV25-1 and TRBJ2-7; 7 bases map to TRBD1. The CDR3 is 14 residues long. Germline V gene sequence: CDR1 MGHDK, CDR2 SYGVNS. The V and J ends lost 8 bases and 1 base, in that order; junction bases with no gene match: 8. The CDR3 protein is CASGKQGTSYEQYF. CDR3 nucleotide sequence: TGTGCCAGCGGAAAACAGGGGACATCCTACGAGCAGTACTTC.

This sequence joins TRBV19 and TRBJ1-2, with 7 bases aligning to TRBD1. CDR3 size: 14 residues. Germline V gives CDR1 LNHDA, CDR2 SQIVND (reference sequence). The V and J ends lost 2 bases and 4 bases, in that order; junction bases with no gene match: 4. The CDR3 loop is CASSIRGQFYGYTF. CDR3 nucleotide sequence: TGTGCCAGTAGTATAAGGGGACAGTTCTATGGCTACACCTTC.

This chain connects TRBV25-1 to TRBJ2-1, with D tentatively TRBD2 (6 bases). V lost 5 bases, J lost 5 bases, and 16 bases lay in between. The CDR3 totals 15 residues. Germline loops: CDR1 MGHDK, CDR2 SYGVNS. CDR3 region: CASSTPGLGDNEQFF. In nucleotides, the CDR3 is TGTGCCAGCAGTACACCGGGACTGGGAGACAATGAGCAGTTCTTC. The entire variable domain, with the rest obtained from reference TRBV25-1 and TRBJ2-1, is as follows: EADIYQTPRYLVIGTGKKITLECSQTMGHDKMYWYQQDPGMELHLIHYSYGVNSTEKGDLSSESTVSRIRTEHFPLTLESARPSHTSQYLCASSTPGLGDNEQFFGPGTRLTVL.

V gene TRBV14 combines with J gene TRBJ1-1; D remains unclear. Trimming removed 4 bases at V and 1 base at J, with 10 bases between. The germline V gene encodes CDR1 SGHDN and CDR2 FVKESK. The CDR3 sequence is 14 residues long. The DNA of the CDR3 is TGTGCCAGCAGCCGAATCCGGACGAACACTGAAGCTTTCTTT. Translated: CASSRIRTNTEAFF.

This chain connects TRBV7-9 to TRBJ2-5; possible D gene TRBD1, 6 bases. The V gene lost 1 base and the J gene lost 3 bases, with 15 bases spanning the gap. The CDR3 sequence is 16 residues long. The germline V gene has CDR1 SEHNR and CDR2 FQNEAQ (reference sequence). The CDR3 loop is CASSLGQAYVEETQYF. The CDR3 DNA reads TGTGCCAGCAGCTTAGGACAGGCGTATGTTGAAGAGACCCAGTACTTC.

The J gene is TRBJ2-1, the V gene TRBV5-1, with 8 bases fitting TRBD2. The V gene's germline CDR1 is SGHRS and CDR2 YFSETQ. This CDR3 has 14 residues. The ends lost 6 bases at V and 9 bases at J; junction bases unmatched: 11. CDR3 protein: CASNPGLGQSEQFF. The CDR3 DNA is TGCGCCAGCAACCCGGGACTAGGTCAAAGTGAGCAGTTCTTC.

The chain combines TRBV7-8 with TRBJ1-2; possibly TRBD1 for D (6 bases). The CDR3 spans 16 residues. Trimming took off 1 base at V and 1 base at J, with 13 bases between the two ends. Germline CDR1 SGHVS, CDR2 FQNEAQ. The CDR3 sequence: CASSLVWGANNYGYTF. The CDR3 bases are TGTGCCAGCAGCTTAGTGTGGGGGGCAAATAACTATGGCTACACCTTC. Variable domain in full (rest from reference TRBV7-8 and TRBJ1-2): GAGVSQSPRYKVAKRGQDVALRCDPISGHVSLFWYQQALGQGPEFLTYFQNEAQLDKSGLPSDRFFAERPEGSVSTLKIQRTQQEDSAVYLCASSLVWGANNYGYTFGSGTRLTVV.

This chain joins TRBV30 and TRBJ1-1, with 7 positions matching TRBD1. J was trimmed by 1 base and V by 3 bases; bases with no gene match: 8. The CDR3 runs to 15 residues. CDR1 GTSNPN and CDR2 SVGIG come from the germline V gene (reference sequence). CDR3: CAWSPGGLGNTEAFF. DNA for the CDR3: TGTGCCTGGAGCCCAGGGGGACTGGGGAACACTGAAGCTTTCTTT.